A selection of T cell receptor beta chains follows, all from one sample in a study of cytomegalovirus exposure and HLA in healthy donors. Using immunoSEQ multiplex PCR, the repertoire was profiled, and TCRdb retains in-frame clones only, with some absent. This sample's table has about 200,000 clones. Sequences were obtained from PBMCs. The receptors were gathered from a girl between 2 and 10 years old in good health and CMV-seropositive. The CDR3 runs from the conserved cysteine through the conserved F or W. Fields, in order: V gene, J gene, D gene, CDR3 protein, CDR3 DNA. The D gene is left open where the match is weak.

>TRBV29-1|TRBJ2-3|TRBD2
CSAPGLGLAGGSVDTQYF
TGCAGCGCGCCCGGTCTTGGACTAGCGGGAGGGAGCGTAGATACGCAGTATTTT
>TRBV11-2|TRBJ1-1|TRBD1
CASSLERGQVEAFF
TGTGCCAGCAGCTTAGAAAGGGGGCAGGTTGAAGCTTTCTTT
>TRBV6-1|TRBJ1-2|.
CASSETGNDWGYTF
TGTGCCAGCAGTGAAACGGGTAATGATTGGGGCTACACCTTC
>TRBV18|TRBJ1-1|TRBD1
CASSPLDRGGTEAFF
TGTGCCAGCTCACCACTCGACAGGGGGGGGACTGAAGCTTTCTTT
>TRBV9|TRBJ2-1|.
CASSAGSYNEQFF
TGTGCCAGCAGCGCGGGTTCCTACAATGAGCAGTTCTTC
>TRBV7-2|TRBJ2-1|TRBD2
CASSLRTTGGNEQFF
TGTGCCAGCAGCTTACGGACGACGGGGGGCAATGAGCAGTTCTTC
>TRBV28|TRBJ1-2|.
CASTPTGQGSEGYTF
TGTGCCAGCACCCCCACCGGGCAGGGGAGTGAAGGCTACACCTTC
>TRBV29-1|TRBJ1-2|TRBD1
CSAGQGADHYGYTF
TGCAGCGCCGGACAGGGGGCGGATCACTATGGCTACACCTTC
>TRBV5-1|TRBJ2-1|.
CASSPDSSEQFF
TGCGCCAGCAGCCCGGACAGCTCTGAGCAGTTCTTC
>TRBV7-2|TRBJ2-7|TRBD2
CASSPGLGWYEQYF
TGTGCCAGCAGCCCAGGACTAGGATGGTACGAGCAGTACTTC
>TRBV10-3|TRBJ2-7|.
CAIRGAAGYEQYF
TGTGCCATCAGGGGGGCGGCCGGCTACGAGCAGTACTTC
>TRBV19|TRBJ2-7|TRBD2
CASSSLGLADPYEQYF
TGTGCCAGTAGTTCCCTCGGACTAGCGGACCCCTACGAGCAGTACTTC
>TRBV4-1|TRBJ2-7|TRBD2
CASSQDPSGRAYEQYF
TGCGCCAGCAGCCAAGATCCTAGCGGGAGGGCGTACGAGCAGTACTTC